The 24 T cell receptor beta chains in this list originate from one sample, sequenced in a study of T cell responses to AZD1222 COVID-19 vaccine (dated by TCRdb to 2020 to 2023). The library was made by the immunoSEQ multiplex PCR assay. TCRdb stores this immuneACCESS table with in-frame sequences only. Part of the clones is absent; in the studies checked, under half of the shortfall reflects unresolved V genes, and no reason is known for the rest. The sample table holds around 120,000 clones, of which 85% to 90% were seen once. The top ten hold about 4.5% of the sample. The sample's time point label, decoded: baseline before first vaccination. Sequenced here: peripheral blood, sampled on day 0 of AZD1222 vaccination. These receptors all come from an adult in good health.

The chain carries TRBV25-1 and TRBJ2-5, with 11 nucleotides matching TRBD2. CDR1 and CDR2 (germline): MGHDK, SYGVNS. The CDR3 contains 15 residues. Trimming took 4 bases from V and 5 from J; bases not matched to a gene: 6. The CDR3 loop is CASSVSGGAGETQYF. CDR3 nucleotide sequence: TGTGCCAGCAGTGTTAGCGGGGGGGCCGGGGAGACCCAGTACTTC.

The J gene is TRBJ1-2, the V gene TRBV18; D is ambiguous. CDR3 length equals 14 residues. CDR1 is KGHSH, CDR2 LQKENI, per germline. V lost 2 bases and J 4 bases, leaving 11 bases between the germline ends. CDR3 loop: CASSPDAAIYGYTF. The CDR3 DNA reads as TGTGCCAGCTCACCAGATGCAGCCATCTATGGCTACACCTTC.

J is TRBJ1-4 and V is TRBV27; 10 nucleotides match TRBD1. The CDR3 extends over 13 amino acids. V was pared by 5 bases and J by 8 bases, with 2 bases of the junction left unmatched. The germline V gene has CDR1 MNHEY and CDR2 SMNVEV (reference sequence). CDR3 nucleotides: TGTGCCAGCAGTGGACAGGGGGAGGAAAAACTGTTTTTT. It specifies CASSGQGEEKLFF.

This sequence joins TRBV5-1 and TRBJ2-3, with a tentative D call TRBD2 (6 bases). V dropped 4 bases and J dropped 3 bases, with 18 bases sitting between them. CDR1 is SGHRS, CDR2 YFSETQ, per germline. The CDR3 covers 16 residues. The CDR3 bases are TGCGCCAGCAGCCTCCGGGACTCGCGAATGACAGATACGCAGTATTTT. This sequence encodes CASSLRDSRMTDTQYF.

With respect to this clone: Other DNA variants within this sample encode the same CDR3. The chain couples TRBV6-1 to TRBJ1-2; the match to TRBD1 covers 7 bases. Germline trimming cut 2 bases from V and 4 bases from J; bases unmatched to any gene: 4. Looked up from germline, CDR1 is MNHNS and CDR2 is SASEGT. The CDR3 length is 14 residues. The chain's CDR3 is CASSERRDSYGYTF. The CDR3 DNA is TGTGCCAGCAGTGAAAGAAGGGACAGCTATGGCTACACCTTC.

This chain links TRBV6-5 with TRBJ2-7; D uncertain. The length of the CDR3 is 13 residues. Looked up from germline, CDR1 is MNHEY and CDR2 is SVGAGI. Deletions cut 5 bases from V and 1 base from J, with 9 bases between. Here the CDR3 DNA reads TGTGCCAGCAGTAAAACGCTTTCCTACGAGCAGTACTTC. This codes for CASSKTLSYEQYF.

This clone showed up just a few times. The chain carries TRBV27 and TRBJ1-2; D gene uncertain. Trimming took 4 bases from V and 6 from J, leaving 18 bases between them. This CDR3 comprises 15 residues. CDR1 and CDR2 from the germline V gene are MNHEY and SMNVEV (reference sequence). CDR3 residues: CASSYLNDGPHGYTF. Here the CDR3 DNA reads TGTGCCAGCAGTTATCTCAACGACGGGCCCCATGGCTACACCTTC.

This clone showed up just a few times. V gene TRBV5-8 combines with J gene TRBJ1-4, with TRBD1 identical over 8 bases. J gave up 10 bases and V 0 bases, and 8 bases lay outside the gene matches. The V gene's germline CDR1 is SGHTS and CDR2 YDEGEE. CDR3 length equals 15 residues. The CDR3 protein is CASSLGGQGRGKLFF. CDR3 DNA sequence: TGTGCCAGCAGCTTGGGTGGACAGGGCAGGGGAAAACTGTTTTTT.

The chain couples TRBV5-1 to TRBJ1-3; D might be TRBD1 (5 bases). The CDR3 is 13 amino acids. CDR1 is SGHRS and CDR2 is YFSETQ in the germline V gene. V lost 2 bases, J lost 4 bases, and 7 bases lay in between. CDR3 residues: CASSLGDGNTIYF. CDR3 in DNA: TGCGCCAGCAGCTTAGGGGACGGAAACACCATATATTTT. Full variable domain (outside the CDR3, taken from reference TRBV5-1 and TRBJ1-3): KAGVTQTPRYLIKTRGQQVTLSCSPISGHRSVSWYQQTPGQGLQFLFEYFSETQRNKGNFPGRFSGRQFSNSRSEMNVSTLELGDSALYLCASSLGDGNTIYFGEGSWLTVV.

The chain has TRBV19 and TRBJ2-1; possibly TRBD1 for D (6 bases). Trimming took 0 bases from V and 6 from J, leaving 12 bases between them. The germline gives CDR1 LNHDA, CDR2 SQIVND (reference sequence). CDR3 length equals 15 residues. The CDR3 DNA reads TGTGCCAGTAGTATAGACTACAGGGAATCCAATGAGCAGTTCTTC. This gives the protein CASSIDYRESNEQFF. Full variable domain (missing parts from reference TRBV19 and TRBJ2-1): DGGITQSPKYLFRKEGQNVTLSCEQNLNHDAMYWYRQDPGQGLRLIYYSQIVNDFQKGDIAEGYSVSREKKESFPLTVTSAQKNPTAFYLCASSIDYRESNEQFFGPGTRLTVL.

This chain connects TRBV28 to TRBJ1-3; 9 nucleotides match TRBD1. The V gene's germline CDR1 is MDHEN and CDR2 SYDVKM. V shed 7 bases, J shed 2 bases, and the junction held 6 bases outside the gene matches. The CDR3 is 15 amino acids. For the CDR3, the DNA is TGTGCCAGCAACCGGGGACAGGGCCCTGGAAACACCATATATTTT. This codes for CASNRGQGPGNTIYF.

The V and J genes are TRBV7-9 and TRBJ1-6; TRBD1 might be the D (6 bases). The CDR3 contains 16 residues. V lost 1 base and J 1 base, leaving 8 bases between the germline ends. From germline, CDR1 is SEHNR and CDR2 FQNEAQ (reference sequence). The CDR3 region is CASSLDQGSYNSPLHF. The CDR3 region has the DNA TGTGCCAGCAGCTTAGACCAGGGGTCCTATAATTCACCCCTCCACTTT. The full variable domain, its missing parts supplied by reference TRBV7-9 and TRBJ1-6, is DTGVSQNPRHKITKRGQNVTFRCDPISEHNRLYWYRQTLGQGPEFLTYFQNEAQLEKSRLLSDRFSAERPKGSFSTLEIQRTEQGDSAMYLCASSLDQGSYNSPLHFGNGTRLTVT.

The genes are TRBV2 and TRBJ1-5; 11 positions match TRBD1. The CDR3 sequence is 15 residues long. Looked up from germline, CDR1 is SNHLY and CDR2 is FYNNEI. With V trimmed by 4 bases and J by 6 bases, 5 bases remained unmatched. The CDR3 sequence is CASSGTGGMIQPQHF. The CDR3 DNA sequence: TGTGCCAGCAGTGGGACAGGGGGCATGATTCAGCCCCAGCATTTT. The full variable domain, in which reference TRBV2 and TRBJ1-5 provide the parts outside the CDR3, is EPEVTQTPSHQVTQMGQEVILRCVPISNHLYFYWYRQILGQKVEFLVSFYNNEISEKSEIFDDQFSVERPDGSNFTLKIRSTKLEDSAMYFCASSGTGGMIQPQHFGDGTRLSIL.

This clone is a singleton in its sample. The chain carries TRBV27 and TRBJ2-7; 9 positions match TRBD1. Trimming took 3 bases from V and 4 from J; bases not matched to a gene: 4. CDR1 MNHEY and CDR2 SMNVEV come from the germline V gene (reference sequence). The length of the CDR3 is 14 residues. The CDR3 loop is CASSFKDRGYEQYF. The CDR3 DNA follows: TGTGCCAGCAGTTTTAAGGACAGGGGTTACGAGCAGTACTTC.

This clone has a single count. V and J are TRBV5-1 and TRBJ2-2; D is ambiguous. Germline V gene data show CDR1 as SGHRS and CDR2 as YFSETQ. The CDR3 consists of 16 residues. V was pared by 0 bases and J by 2 bases, with 11 bases between. CDR3 DNA: TGCGCCAGCAGCTTGGACGTCACCGGAAACACCGGGGAGCTGTTTTTT. It specifies CASSLDVTGNTGELFF.

The chain is built from TRBV7-2 and TRBJ2-7; TRBD1 aligns across 10 bases. Per germline, CDR1 SGHTA and CDR2 FQGNSA. Germline trimming cut 3 bases from V and 4 bases from J; bases unmatched to any gene: 3. CDR3 length: 14 residues. CDR3 residues: CASSLVGQGYEQYF. CDR3 DNA sequence: TGTGCCAGCAGCTTGGTGGGACAGGGGTACGAGCAGTACTTC.

The chain links TRBV6-5 to TRBJ2-6; no clear D. Germline values: CDR1 MNHEY, CDR2 SVGAGI. Trimming took off 7 bases at V and 0 bases at J, with 1 base between the two ends. The CDR3 runs to 12 residues. Here the CDR3 reads CASTSGANVLTF. The CDR3, as DNA: TGTGCCAGCACCTCTGGGGCCAACGTCCTGACTTTC.

The rearrangement links TRBV23-1 to TRBJ2-7, with 8 bases that match TRBD1. Being an ORF, TRBV23-1 has a function that is uncertain. This CDR3 spans 19 amino acids. The V gene end was trimmed by 4 bases and the J gene end by 0 bases; junction bases not matched to a gene: 17. This CDR3 reads CASSPPGTGDYGSSYEQYF. In DNA, the CDR3 is TGCGCCAGCAGTCCGCCCGGGACAGGAGATTACGGGAGCTCCTACGAGCAGTACTTC.

The chain carries TRBV24-1 and TRBJ1-5; D possibly corresponds to TRBD1 (6 bases). V was clipped by 3 bases and J by 2 bases, with 10 bases between them. CDR3 length: 15 amino acids. Germline V lookup: CDR1 KGHDR, CDR2 SFDVKD. The CDR3 loop is CATSDPRTGNQPQHF. The CDR3 region has the DNA TGTGCCACCAGTGATCCCCGGACAGGCAATCAGCCCCAGCATTTT.

The chain uses TRBV10-3 and TRBJ2-1; a possible D gene is TRBD2 (6 bases). This CDR3 is built from 15 residues. Trimming shortened V by 10 bases and J by 5 bases, and 21 bases separated the two germline ends. Germline CDR1 and CDR2: ENHRY and SYGVKD. The CDR3 sequence: CASRGLLGANNEQFF. The CDR3, as DNA: TGTGCCAGCCGGGGACTTCTGGGTGCAAACAATGAGCAGTTCTTC.

This clone is a singleton in its sample. The chain is built from TRBV9 and TRBJ2-2, with D possibly TRBD1 on 6 matching bases. CDR3 size: 13 residues. Per the germline V gene, CDR1 is SGDLS and CDR2 is YYNGEE. Deletions cut 0 bases from V and 6 bases from J, with 6 bases between. In DNA, the CDR3 is TGTGCCAGCAGCGTAGAGGGGGCCGGGGAGCTGTTTTTT. It codes for CASSVEGAGELFF.

This sequence joins TRBV5-5 and TRBJ1-6; 9 nucleotides match TRBD1. The V and J ends lost 4 bases and 7 bases, in that order; junction bases with no gene match: 3. The CDR3 has 14 amino acids. The V gene's germline CDR1 is SGHKS and CDR2 YYEKEE (reference sequence). In DNA form, the CDR3 reads TGTGCCAGCAGCATGGGACAGGGCAATTCACCCCTCCACTTT. It encodes CASSMGQGNSPLHF.

The J gene is TRBJ2-5, the V gene TRBV5-1; D not certain. CDR1 and CDR2 from the germline V gene are SGHRS and YFSETQ. The CDR3 spans 15 residues. V dropped 4 bases and J dropped 5 bases, with 18 bases sitting between them. Here the CDR3 reads CASSRLSGPRETQYF. The CDR3 DNA is TGCGCCAGCAGCAGGTTATCAGGTCCCCGGGAGACCCAGTACTTC. The entire variable domain, with the rest obtained from reference TRBV5-1 and TRBJ2-5, is as follows: KAGVTQTPRYLIKTRGQQVTLSCSPISGHRSVSWYQQTPGQGLQFLFEYFSETQRNKGNFPGRFSGRQFSNSRSEMNVSTLELGDSALYLCASSRLSGPRETQYFGPGTRLLVL.

The chain employs TRBV4-2 and TRBJ1-2; 7 positions match TRBD1. J gave up 6 bases and V 5 bases, and 18 bases lay outside the gene matches. Germline CDR1 is LGHNA and CDR2 is YNFKEQ. The CDR3 has 17 residues. The CDR3 bases are TGTGCCAGCAGCGGCCGGGACAGTTTGGAAGCAACTAATGGCTACACCTTC. Translation: CASSGRDSLEATNGYTF.